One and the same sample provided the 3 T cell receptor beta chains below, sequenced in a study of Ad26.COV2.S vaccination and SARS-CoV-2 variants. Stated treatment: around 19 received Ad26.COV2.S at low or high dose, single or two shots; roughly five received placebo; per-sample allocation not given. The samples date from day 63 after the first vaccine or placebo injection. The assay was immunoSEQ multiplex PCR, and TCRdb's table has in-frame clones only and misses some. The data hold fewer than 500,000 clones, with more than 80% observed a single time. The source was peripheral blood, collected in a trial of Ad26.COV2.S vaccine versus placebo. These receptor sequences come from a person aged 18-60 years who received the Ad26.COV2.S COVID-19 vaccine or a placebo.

CDR3 nucleotides: TGTGCCAGCCTGGGCAGGGGCACCGGGGAGCTGTTTTTT. Its protein product is CASLGRGTGELFF. The chain combines TRBV6-6 with TRBJ2-2; a weak D match, TRBD1 (6 bases). The ends were cut back, 8 bases at V and 4 bases at J, with 11 bases in the middle. CDR3 length: 13 residues. Germline CDR1 reads MNHNY; CDR2 reads SVGAGI (reference sequence).

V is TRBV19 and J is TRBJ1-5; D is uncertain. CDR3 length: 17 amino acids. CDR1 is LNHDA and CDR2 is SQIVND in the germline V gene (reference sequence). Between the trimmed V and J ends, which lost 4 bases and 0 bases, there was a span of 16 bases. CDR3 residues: CASSTPQILYSNQPQHF. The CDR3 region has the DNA TGTGCCAGTAGTACGCCTCAGATATTATATAGCAATCAGCCCCAGCATTTT.

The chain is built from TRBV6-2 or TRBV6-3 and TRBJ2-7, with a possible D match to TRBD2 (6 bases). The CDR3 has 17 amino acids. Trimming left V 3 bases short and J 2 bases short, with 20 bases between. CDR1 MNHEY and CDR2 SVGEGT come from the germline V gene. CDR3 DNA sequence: TGTGCCAGCAGTTATAAGGTCCCCGGGACTGCCACCTACGAGCAGTACTTC. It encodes CASSYKVPGTATYEQYF.